The rows below give T cell receptor beta chains drawn from one sample of a study of long-term antiretroviral therapy in people with HIV. Method: immunoSEQ multiplex PCR; TCRdb's copy keeps in-frame clones and lacks some. The sample has about 10,000 clones, 84% seen once. The specimen was unsorted PBMCs, collected 0.3 years before starting antiretroviral therapy. The receptors were gathered from a young man with HIV. The CDR3 runs from the conserved cysteine through the conserved F or W. Fields, in order: V gene, D gene, J gene, clone size, CDR3 DNA, CDR3 protein. D genes are given only for firm matches. Clone size is given for some rows only: seen once, a few or many times, or a class if the clone is expanded.

TRBV30	NA	TRBJ1-5	NA	TGTGCCTGGAGTGCAGCGGGGAGTAAAAATCAGCCCCAGCATTTT	CAWSAAGSKNQPQHF
TRBV18	NA	TRBJ2-7	NA	TGTGCCAGCTCACCGGGGAGAGGGGTCGAGCAGTACTTC	CASSPGRGVEQYF
TRBV4-2	TRBD2	TRBJ2-3	NA	TGTGCCAGCAGCCAAGATGGGACTAGCGGGAGTCGGACAGATACGCAGTATTTT	CASSQDGTSGSRTDTQYF
TRBV7-9	TRBD1	TRBJ1-4	NA	TGTGCCAGCAGCTTTAAGACAGGGGCAACTAATGAAAAACTGTTTTTT	CASSFKTGATNEKLFF
TRBV30	NA	TRBJ2-1	few	TGTGCCTGGAGTCAGGGACATGAGCAGTTCTTC	CAWSQGHEQFF
TRBV19	TRBD2	TRBJ2-1	once	TGTGCCAGTAGTATACCCGGGACTAGCGGCCACAATGAGCAGTTCTTC	CASSIPGTSGHNEQFF
TRBV10-3	NA	TRBJ1-5	NA	TGTGCCATCAGTGAGTCGTGGGATAGCAATCAGCCCCAGCATTTT	CAISESWDSNQPQHF
TRBV28	TRBD1	TRBJ2-2	NA	TGTGCCAGCAGTCCTTACAGGGGGCAGGGCACCGGGGAGCTGTTTTTT	CASSPYRGQGTGELFF
TRBV7-3	NA	TRBJ1-1	few	TGTGCCAGCAGCCCAGACGGATACACTGAAGCTTTCTTT	CASSPDGYTEAFF
TRBV4-1	TRBD2	TRBJ2-1	once	TGCGCCAGCAGCCAAGCTAGCGGGAGGGGCAATGAGCAGTTCTTC	CASSQASGRGNEQFF
TRBV7-2	NA	TRBJ2-5	once	TGTGCCAGCAGCTTAGTCCCCGGTAAAGAGACCCAGTACTTC	CASSLVPGKETQYF
TRBV7-2	NA	TRBJ1-2	NA	TGTGCCAGCAGCTTAGCGCAGGAAAATGGCTACACCTTC	CASSLAQENGYTF
TRBV5-1	NA	TRBJ1-1	NA	TGCGCCAGCAGCCTCCTTCCGCCCGACGGGACCTTGAACACTGAAGCTTTCTTT	CASSLLPPDGTLNTEAFF
TRBV7-2	NA	TRBJ2-3	NA	TGTGCCAGCAGCTTAGATCACCGACACACAGATACGCAGTATTTT	CASSLDHRHTDTQYF
TRBV27	NA	TRBJ2-1	NA	TGTGCCAGCAGTTTAGGAGCTGCCGGCGTCTCCTACAATGAGCAGTTCTTC	CASSLGAAGVSYNEQFF
TRBV30	TRBD2	TRBJ2-1	NA	TGTGCCTGGACTCAAAGGGGGGGACTAGCGGGAGTCAGGTCCTACAATGAGCAGTTCTTC	CAWTQRGGLAGVRSYNEQFF
TRBV4-3	TRBD2	TRBJ2-7	NA	TGCGCCAGCAGCCAGGCCAGGGAGGGACTAGCGGGAGTTTACGAGCAGTACTTC	CASSQAREGLAGVYEQYF
TRBV27	TRBD1	TRBJ1-5	NA	TGTGCCAGCAGTGACAGGGATAGCAATCAGCCCCAGCATTTT	CASSDRDSNQPQHF
TRBV7-2	TRBD1	TRBJ1-5	NA	TGTGCCAGCAGCTCCGGACAGGGTAAGCGTCAGCCCCAGCATTTT	CASSSGQGKRQPQHF
TRBV4-3	NA	TRBJ1-3	once	TGCGCCAGCAGCCAAGATGCACGGGGCTCTGGAAACACCATATATTTT	CASSQDARGSGNTIYF